This TCR beta chain emerged from a study of T-cell reconstitution after alpha-beta-depleted transplantation in children. The TCRbeta library incorporated unique molecular identifiers. TCRdb ran MiXCR on the PCR reads and lists one entry per CDR3 protein. The sample records approximately 93,000 distinct CDR3 sequences, 7.5% to 9.5% being singletons. This clonotype showed up many times. CDR1 and CDR2 (germline): SGHTA, FQGNSA. The CDR3 covers 16 residues. V gave up 3 bases and J gave up 5 bases; unmatched junction bases: 9. This sequence was found in a human donor who donated a stem cell graft to a child with congenital amegakaryocytic thrombocytopenia. The chain couples TRBV7-2 to TRBJ2-7; 11 bases line up with TRBD1. The starting material was PBMCs from the stem cell graft donor, obtained from the stem cell graft. In DNA form, the CDR3 reads TGTGCCAGCAGCTTCTCCTTCGGACAGGGGGCGAACGAGCAGTACTTC. It specifies CASSFSFGQGANEQYF.